The rows below give T cell receptor beta chains drawn from one sample of a study of cytomegalovirus exposure and HLA in healthy donors. Assay used: immunoSEQ multiplex PCR; TCRdb lists only in-frame clones, some missing. This sample has approximately 97,000 clones, with approximately 71% found just once. Sequenced input: PBMCs. The receptor set was obtained from a male donor in good health and CMV-seropositive. Each CDR3 is given with its conserved first and last residue. D genes are given only for firm matches. Size is omitted from some rows. Given values are once, few, many or a class for expanded clones.

TRBD2	TRBJ2-2	.	TRBV6-5	15	TGTGCCAGCATTGCGGGAGGGCGGGGCACCGGGGAGCTGTTTTTT	CASIAGGRGTGELFF
.	TRBJ2-5	.	TRBV19	15	TGTGCCAGTAGTGCCAGGGCAGGACCCCAAGAGACCCAGTACTTC	CASSARAGPQETQYF
TRBD1	TRBJ2-7	.	TRBV18	14	TGTGCCAGCTCACCCGGACAGGGGGCCTACGAGCAGTACTTC	CASSPGQGAYEQYF
TRBD1	TRBJ2-7	few	TRBV10-3	16	TGTGCCATCACTCGTCTCGGGACAGGGAGCTCCTACGAGCAGTACTTC	CAITRLGTGSSYEQYF
TRBD2	TRBJ2-3	.	TRBV28	15	TGTGCCAGCAGTCCCGGGACTAGCGGTGGAGATACGCAGTATTTT	CASSPGTSGGDTQYF
.	TRBJ2-7	.	TRBV19	13	TGTGCCAGTAGTACTGGGAGCTCCTACGAGCAGTACTTC	CASSTGSSYEQYF
.	TRBJ2-5	.	TRBV12-2	15	TGTGCAAGTCGCTCCCAGGCCGGGCAGGGAGAGACCCAGTACTTC	CASRSQAGQGETQYF
TRBD1	TRBJ2-7	.	TRBV7-2	15	TGTGCCAGCAGCCCCTCCGGGACAGGGTTCTACGAGCAGTACTTC	CASSPSGTGFYEQYF
.	TRBJ1-1	.	TRBV7-2	13	TGTGCCAGCGGGCTGGTCGAGAACACTGAAGCTTTCTTT	CASGLVENTEAFF
TRBD1	TRBJ2-3	once	TRBV6-5	14	TGTGCCAGCAGTTCCGGCAAACAGGGGGCAACGCAGTATTTT	CASSSGKQGATQYF
.	TRBJ1-2	.	TRBV6-1	15	TGTGCCAGCAGTGAAACAACCGACAGTCAGTATGGCTACACCTTC	CASSETTDSQYGYTF
.	TRBJ2-7	.	TRBV4-1	14	TGCGCCAGCAGCCCGACGGAGAGCGCCTACGAGCAGTACTTC	CASSPTESAYEQYF
.	TRBJ2-2	.	TRBV7-9	13	TGTGCCAGCAGCTTAGATCCCGCCGGGGAGCTGTTTTTT	CASSLDPAGELFF
TRBD2	TRBJ2-1	.	TRBV7-9	16	TGTGCCAGCAGCTTACGGACTAGCGGGGACTACAATGAGCAGTTCTTC	CASSLRTSGDYNEQFF
.	TRBJ2-2	.	TRBV6-5	15	TGTGCCAGCAGTTACGCGGGCGCGAACACCGGGGAGCTGTTTTTT	CASSYAGANTGELFF
.	TRBJ2-7	.	TRBV5-6	14	TGTGCCAGCAGCTTGCGCCAGGGGACCTACGAGCAGTACTTC	CASSLRQGTYEQYF
TRBD2	TRBJ2-3	.	TRBV14	16	TGTGCCAGCAGCCGGGATAGCGGGTCATCCACAGATACGCAGTATTTT	CASSRDSGSSTDTQYF
.	TRBJ1-2	.	TRBV19	15	TGTGCCAGTAGTCCACCAGCAGGACTGGGCTATGGCTACACCTTC	CASSPPAGLGYGYTF
TRBD1	TRBJ1-1	.	TRBV19	14	TGTGCCAGTAGTAAAAGCAGGGGGCGGACTGAAGCTTTCTTT	CASSKSRGRTEAFF
.	TRBJ2-7	.	TRBV5-1	14	TGCGCCAGCAGCTTGGCCGGTAGCGGCGCGGGTGGGTACTTC	CASSLAGSGAGGYF
TRBD1	TRBJ2-5	.	TRBV7-9	15	TGTGCCAGCAGCTCCGGGACAGGAGGGTGGGAGACCCAGTACTTC	CASSSGTGGWETQYF
TRBD1	TRBJ2-5	.	TRBV19	17	TGTGCCAGTAGTATCGTTCGCGGGACAGGGATGGGGGAGACCCAGTACTTC	CASSIVRGTGMGETQYF
.	TRBJ2-1	few	TRBV4-2	11	TGTGCCAGCAGCCTAAACAATGAGCAGTTCTTC	CASSLNNEQFF
.	TRBJ2-3	.	TRBV9	16	TGTGCCAGCAGCGTAGCGAAGGGGACAACCACAGATACGCAGTATTTT	CASSVAKGTTTDTQYF
TRBD1	TRBJ1-6	.	TRBV5-5	15	TGTGCCAGCAGCTTGGCCGGCAGGGGGCAATCACCCCTCCACTTT	CASSLAGRGQSPLHF
.	TRBJ1-2	.	TRBV7-9	17	TGTGCCAGCAGTGGACCAGGAGGGCAGCTCTTTAACTATGGCTACACCTTC	CASSGPGGQLFNYGYTF
.	TRBJ2-1	few	TRBV2	15	TGTGCCAGCAGTGATTCGGGAATCTCCTACAATGAGCAGTTCTTC	CASSDSGISYNEQFF
TRBD1	TRBJ2-7	.	TRBV10-1	20	TGCGCCAGCAGTGACTACCGGGACAGGGAGGGGTCTCGGGGTATACGCGAGCAGTACTTC	CASSDYRDREGSRGIREQYF
TRBD1	TRBJ1-1	.	TRBV29-1	11	TGCAGCGTTCGCCGGGACAGTGAAGCTTTCTTT	CSVRRDSEAFF
TRBD1	TRBJ1-4	.	TRBV6-6	14	TGTGCCAGCAGTCCCGGACAGGGGAGTGAAAAACTGTTTTTT	CASSPGQGSEKLFF
TRBD1	TRBJ2-5	.	TRBV5-1	14	TGCGCCAGTAGCTTGGCGGCAGGGGGAGAGGCCCAGTACTTC	CASSLAAGGEAQYF
.	TRBJ2-5	.	TRBV7-6	15	TGTGCCAGCAGCTTAGTGGGGCTTCTCCAAGAGACCCAGTACTTC	CASSLVGLLQETQYF